The next 25 T cell receptor beta chains were all read from a single sample in a study of T cells after yellow fever vaccination. TCRdb analysed the 5' RACE reads with MiXCR anew, one entry per CDR3 protein. The repertoire consists of about 140,000 distinct CDR3 sequences, with about 6.9% occurring once and the leading ten covering about 0.6%. This sample comprised CD4+ T cells sorted from PBMCs, obtained 10 days after the yellow fever booster vaccination. These receptors came from a man younger than 40 who received the YFV17D yellow fever vaccine.

At least ten counts were recorded for this clonotype. V is TRBV28 and J is TRBJ2-7, with D perhaps matching TRBD1 or TRBD2 (5 bases each). CDR1 and CDR2 from the germline V gene are MDHEN and SYDVKM. This CDR3 has 13 residues. The germline V and J ends were trimmed by 4 bases and 3 bases, with 10 bases remaining between them. The CDR3 DNA follows: TGTGCCAGCAGTTCAGGGACGTTCTACGAGCAGTACTTC. It is translated as CASSSGTFYEQYF.

This clonotype was seen many times. The chain carries TRBV7-3 and TRBJ2-1, with D perhaps matching TRBD2 (7 bases). There are 16 residues in the CDR3. Trimming shortened V by 5 bases and J by 5 bases, and 19 bases separated the two germline ends. Per germline, CDR1 SGHTA and CDR2 FQGTGA. The CDR3 coding sequence is TGTGCCAGCAGCCGATCGGGGGGCCAAACAAACAATGAGCAGTTCTTC. Translated, it gives CASSRSGGQTNNEQFF.

This clonotype was picked up many times. The CDR3 sequence: CSVEQGDSSSYNEQFF. CDR3 nucleotide sequence: TGCAGCGTTGAACAAGGGGACAGTAGCTCCTACAATGAGCAGTTCTTC. The chain recombines TRBV29-1 with TRBJ2-1; 7 positions match TRBD1. V lost 2 bases, J lost 0 bases, and 7 bases stayed unmatched. Germline V gives CDR1 SQVTM, CDR2 ANQGSEA. The CDR3 spans 16 residues.

This clonotype appeared many times. The gene calls are TRBV30 and TRBJ2-3; maybe TRBD1 (6 bases). The CDR3 consists of 14 residues. In germline, CDR1 is GTSNPN, CDR2 SVGIG (reference sequence). The V end lost 4 bases, the J end lost 3 bases, and 14 bases lay between the germline ends. Here the CDR3 reads CAWNYNRETDTQYF. Here the CDR3 DNA reads TGTGCCTGGAATTATAACAGGGAGACAGATACGCAGTATTTT.

The chain uses TRBV7-2 and TRBJ2-3, with D perhaps matching TRBD2 (6 bases). Trimming removed 0 bases from V and 0 bases from J, with 13 bases in between. The CDR3 is 17 residues long. Germline V lookup: CDR1 SGHTA, CDR2 FQGNSA. CDR3 coding DNA: TGTGCCAGCAGCTTAGCAGGCCTAGCGCCTAGCACAGATACGCAGTATTTT. Its protein product is CASSLAGLAPSTDTQYF.

At least ten counts were recorded for this clonotype. The chain combines TRBV29-1 with TRBJ2-1; D could derive from TRBD1 or TRBD2 (5 bases each). The CDR3 sequence is 17 residues long. Trimming left V 3 bases short and J 8 bases short, with 26 bases between. CDR1 and CDR2 from the germline V gene are SQVTM and ANQGSEA. The DNA of the CDR3 is TGCAGCGTTGAGAAGAGGGCAGGGTTGGGGTTGACGGATGAGCAGTTCTTC. Amino acids: CSVEKRAGLGLTDEQFF.

This rearrangement joins TRBV7-2 to TRBJ2-6; weak D call: TRBD2 (5 bases). Deletions cut 2 bases from V and 1 base from J, with 12 bases between. Per the germline V gene, CDR1 is SGHTA and CDR2 is FQGNSA. The CDR3 sequence is 17 residues long. The CDR3 spells CASSLTATGSGANVLTF. The CDR3, as DNA: TGTGCCAGCAGCTTAACAGCTACGGGATCTGGGGCCAACGTCCTGACTTTC.

This clonotype was recorded many times. V usage is TRBV12-3 or TRBV12-4 and J usage is TRBJ2-3, with D hard to call. CDR3 length: 12 residues. V lost 6 bases and J 5 bases, leaving 9 bases between the germline ends. The CDR3 DNA reads TGTGCCAGCAGGGGGTCGGGAGATACGCAGTATTTT. Its protein is CASRGSGDTQYF.

This clonotype was found many times. The genes are TRBV29-1 and TRBJ2-1; 9 nucleotides match TRBD2. This CDR3 spans 14 amino acids. V was clipped by 5 bases and J by 3 bases; unmatched bases: 5. From germline, CDR1 is SQVTM and CDR2 ANQGSEA. The CDR3 reads CSVRASGIYNEQFF. The CDR3 DNA reads as TGCAGCGTTAGGGCTAGCGGGATCTACAATGAGCAGTTCTTC.

This clonotype was seen many times. This CDR3 is CASSPMYSTEAFF. CDR3 DNA: TGTGCCAGCAGCCCGATGTATAGCACTGAAGCTTTCTTT. This chain links TRBV3-1 with TRBJ1-1, with D unresolved. Trimming removed 4 bases at V and 4 bases at J, with 10 bases between. Germline CDR1 reads LGHDT; CDR2 reads YNNKEL (reference sequence). This CDR3 spans 13 amino acids.

This clonotype appeared many times. V is TRBV5-1 and J is TRBJ1-1, with 11 bases aligning to TRBD1. Germline V CDR1 and CDR2: SGHRS, YFSETQ. J was trimmed by 7 bases and V by 0 bases; bases with no gene match: 5. The CDR3 extends over 15 amino acids. CDR3 sequence: CASSLGTGGLDEAFF. Here the CDR3 DNA reads TGCGCCAGCAGCTTGGGGACAGGGGGCCTCGATGAAGCTTTCTTT.

At least ten counts were recorded for this clonotype. The chain joins TRBV24-1 to TRBJ2-1; TRBD2 aligns across 9 bases. Germline V lookup: CDR1 KGHDR, CDR2 SFDVKD. J was trimmed by 3 bases and V by 3 bases; bases with no gene match: 8. The CDR3 consists of 17 residues. CDR3 region: CATSDPRASGVYNEQFF. The CDR3 coding sequence is TGTGCCACCAGTGATCCCCGGGCTAGCGGGGTCTACAATGAGCAGTTCTTC.

A word on this clonotype: A clone one base away is much larger, so this may be a read error. V usage is TRBV6-5 and J usage is TRBJ2-3; no firm D call. With the DNA end fitting TRBJ1-5 better, the J assignment may be wrong. This CDR3 has 11 residues. Germline lookup yields CDR1 MNHEY and CDR2 SVGAGI. This CDR3 is CASSYRDTQHF. In DNA form, the CDR3 reads TGTGCCAGCAGTTACCGGGATACGCAGCATTTT.

This clonotype was counted ten times or more. The rearrangement uses TRBV6-5 and TRBJ2-7; the D call may be TRBD1 or TRBD2 (5 bases each). From germline, CDR1 is MNHEY and CDR2 SVGAGI. V was cut by 0 bases and J by 2 bases, with 11 bases left in between. CDR3 size: 15 residues. The CDR3 reads CASSYSGEPTYEQYF. DNA for the CDR3: TGTGCCAGCAGTTACTCGGGGGAGCCCACCTACGAGCAGTACTTC.

In this sample, this clonotype turned up many times. V and J are TRBV12-3 or TRBV12-4 and TRBJ2-5; TRBD2 matches at 11 bases. After removal of 5 bases from V and 2 bases from J, the junction contained 10 bases not matched to a gene. This CDR3 has 17 residues. The CDR3 bases are TGTGCCAGCAGTCCCGGGGGGCTAGCGGGAGGACAAGAGACCCAGTACTTC. Protein sequence: CASSPGGLAGGQETQYF.

This clonotype was observed many times. The chain recombines TRBV7-8 with TRBJ1-4; tentatively, D is TRBD1 (6 bases). Trimming shortened V by 3 bases and J by 5 bases, and 13 bases separated the two germline ends. Germline CDR1 and CDR2: SGHVS and FQNEAQ. This CDR3 spans 15 amino acids. CDR3 residues: CASSFSGTRNEKLFF. The CDR3 coding sequence is TGTGCCAGCAGCTTCTCCGGGACACGGAATGAAAAACTGTTTTTT.

This clonotype was picked up many times. The chain carries TRBV12-3 or TRBV12-4 and TRBJ2-7; D call uncertain. V was trimmed by 5 bases and J by 3 bases, leaving 5 bases between them. The CDR3 is 11 amino acids. CDR3 amino acids: CASSKSYEQYF. The CDR3 nucleotides are TGTGCCAGCAGTAAAAGCTACGAGCAGTACTTC.

This clonotype showed up many times. V usage is TRBV12-3 or TRBV12-4 and J usage is TRBJ2-3, with D hard to call. This CDR3 comprises 14 residues. V lost 6 bases and J lost 4, with 14 bases in between. CDR3 in amino acids: CASRTPRSSDTQYF. The DNA for the CDR3 is TGTGCCAGCAGGACCCCTCGGAGCTCAGATACGCAGTATTTT.

In its sample, this clonotype was seen many times. The V and J genes are TRBV7-2 and TRBJ2-7; 12 nucleotides align to TRBD1. With 3 bases clipped from V and 6 bases from J, the junction kept 9 bases outside the gene matches. The CDR3 covers 16 residues. Germline assignment: CDR1 SGHTA and CDR2 FQGNSA. CDR3 amino acids: CASSFQSGQGAREQYF. DNA of the CDR3: TGTGCCAGCAGCTTTCAATCGGGACAGGGGGCGCGCGAGCAGTACTTC. Looking up the rest from reference TRBV7-2 and TRBJ2-7 gives the full variable domain: GAGVSQSPSNKVTEKGKDVELRCDPISGHTALYWYRQSLGQGLEFLIYFQGNSAPDKSGLPSDRFSAERTGGSVSTLTIQRTQQEDSAVYLCASSFQSGQGAREQYFGPGTRLTVT.

This clonotype was seen a handful of times. The chain carries TRBV6-1 and TRBJ2-5; D is unclear. Per germline, CDR1 MNHNS and CDR2 SASEGT. This CDR3 comprises 13 residues. V was trimmed by 6 bases and J by 5 bases, leaving 13 bases between them. The CDR3 region is CASRRLGTETQYF. The DNA for the CDR3 is TGTGCCAGCAGACGACTGGGCACCGAGACCCAGTACTTC.

A word on this clonotype: One junction end disagrees with the germline gene, perhaps due to a read error. The chain couples TRBV6-2 or TRBV6-3 to TRBJ2-1; 10 bases match TRBD2. Looked up from germline, CDR1 is MNHEY and CDR2 is SVGEGT. CDR3 length equals 16 residues. The CDR3 here is CASRLASGSGGNEHFF. The DNA of the CDR3 is TGTGCCAGCAGGCTGGCTAGCGGGAGTGGGGGCAATGAGCATTTCTTC.

Ten or more counts support this clonotype. CDR3 DNA: TGTGCCAGCAGCTCGCATCGGGTTGTTTGGTTCTTC. Its protein product is CASSSHRVVWFF. The chain carries TRBV7-6 and TRBJ2-1; no clear D gene. The CDR3 sequence is 12 residues long. The V gene's germline CDR1 is SGHVS and CDR2 FNYEAQ. Trimming pared 4 bases from V and 15 bases from J, leaving 16 bases between.

This clonotype has at least ten counts. The V and J genes are TRBV29-1 and TRBJ2-5, with 9 nucleotides matching TRBD2. The CDR3 runs 17 residues. The V gene's germline CDR1 is SQVTM and CDR2 ANQGSEA. The trim removed 0 bases at V and 1 base at J, leaving 9 bases unmatched. This CDR3 is CSVEDPVTSGIQETQYF. CDR3 coding DNA: TGCAGCGTTGAAGATCCCGTGACTAGCGGAATCCAAGAGACCCAGTACTTC.

This clonotype has ten or more counts. The chain is built from TRBV4-3 and TRBJ1-5; 8 nucleotides align to TRBD1. The CDR3 is 15 amino acids. CDR1 and CDR2 (germline): LGHNA, YSLEER. The junction had 0 bases not matched to a gene; V was cut back by 0 bases and J by 2 bases. The CDR3 spells CASSQEQGGNQPQHF. In DNA form, the CDR3 reads TGCGCCAGCAGCCAAGAACAGGGGGGCAATCAGCCCCAGCATTTT.

The sample holds many counts of this clonotype. This chain connects TRBV24-1 to TRBJ2-1; TRBD2 might be the D (7 bases). V was cut by 4 bases and J by 8 bases, with 20 bases left in between. Germline V gene lookup returns CDR1 KGHDR and CDR2 SFDVKD. This CDR3 spans 16 amino acids. The CDR3 DNA follows: TGTGCCACCAGTGACCCCGGGGGGCCCTCAGGGGATGAGCAGTTCTTC. Translated, it gives CATSDPGGPSGDEQFF.